This T cell receptor (beta chain) was profiled in a study of cytomegalovirus exposure and HLA in healthy donors (dated by TCRdb to the late 2010s). For the study in its entirety: In an earlier analysis of about 560 of the donors, 250 to 350 Gb of sequence data and 117 million unique TCR beta sequences from 180 million or so T cells were reported. Around 330 gigabases of sequencing data and approximately 92 million unique TCR sequences made up an early release that covered nearly 650 HLA-typed donors. Of the 300 to 450 genotyped donors, 75% to 85% were placed in the genetic ancestry cluster associated with self-reported Caucasian donors. The aim of the study was to test whether cataloging public T cell receptors could identify signatures of past pathogen exposure. Using immunosequencing, the study profiled T cell repertoires from about 620 subjects and related those repertoires to cytomegalovirus serostatus. Besides the first cohort of around 670 subjects, a separate validation cohort made up of over 95 different subjects was used. High-throughput TCR immunosequencing, statistical association of individual TCRs with disease status, and machine learning were combined to predict cytomegalovirus infection status. A later analysis re-analyzed previously published TCR beta repertoires from about 600 donors and added high-resolution HLA genotyping to study TCR occurrence patterns. In the later analysis, no new phenotypic data were used to find candidate immune exposures; instead, reliance was placed on TCR beta sequences and their occurrence across donors. An earlier analysis of fewer than 700 of the donors applied high-throughput TCR beta sequencing to assess whether each TCR beta V gene segment acted as functional or pseudogenic. Donor age, sex, ethnicity and CMV serostatus were collected together with the repertoire data. Genome-wide SNP genotypes for about 55% of the roughly 670 donors were used in a later genetic analysis, which treated that subset as a discovery cohort. Every discovery cohort repertoire had been produced on one sequencing platform. Class I and class II HLA loci were covered by the typing at four-digit resolution. Typing coverage differed by locus: A, B, C, DRB1 and DQB1 were typed in roughly 629-630 donors, DQA1 in 522, DPA1 in around 580, and DPB1 in 450 to 480. Because of strong linkage in the cohort, a few DR-DQ haplotypes were treated as single units for association and clustering. Among some 410 genotyped donors of the cohort, an average of around 250,000 unique TCR beta nucleotide sequences was sequenced per donor, of which approximately 18% were non-productive.

Findings and caveats that apply to the study as a whole: The sequencing pipeline was judged likely to have produced a cluster of highly shared sequence variants as a technical artifact. In a later genetic analysis, fewer N-insertions in productive TCRs were reported among donors in an Asian-associated ancestry cluster than the roughly 670-donor mean. A later analysis reported that several top co-occurrence clusters appeared linked to parvovirus B19, influenza, CMV and Epstein-Barr virus. A later analysis found that most CMV-associated TCR beta chains appeared HLA-restricted, with HLA associations seemingly driven largely by CMV exposure. Because the 87-base-pair reads could not distinguish some IMGT-functional V segments, including TRBV6-2 and TRBV6-3, those segments were excluded. Roughly uniform sequencing depth across donors was assumed in presence/absence analyses, although this assumption may not hold. In a later analysis, the rate of TCR association differed among HLA loci, with DRB1 alleles having the most associated TCRs and HLA-C alleles having the fewest. The authors suggested that the approach could potentially be generalized to other disease states and immunological phenotypes. When HLA alleles, especially DR and DQ, strongly co-occurred, TCR associations were difficult to assign to individual alleles. In a later analysis, HLA-associated TCR beta chains showed more clonal expansion and lower generation probabilities than non-associated chains that were equally common. Correlated functional status among segregating V segments might be attributable to linkage disequilibrium, but an unknown experimental factor could not be ruled out. In vitro tests confirmed that a few of the cytomegalovirus-associated TCR beta chains recognize cytomegalovirus antigens. A further reported finding was that TCR beta sequences accurately predicted the HLA-A and HLA-B alleles for most subjects in the first cohort. An earlier analysis of some 560 of the donors showed that most TCR beta V segments appeared in productive rearrangements either about 90% or about 30% of the time, which broadly matched IMGT annotations. This cohort had only TCR beta chains sequenced, and the lack of alpha or paired-chain data limited which features could be detected. Most TCR sequences were observed very rarely across donors, whereas some public TCRs were present in many individuals. In both the original and validation cohorts, the classifier was reported to diagnose cytomegalovirus status with high specificity and sensitivity. The earlier analysis of 587 of the donors excluded 15 to 20 rarely observed V segments, including chromosome 9 orphons, because counts were too low. HLA typing was unavailable for some donors at each locus, so association tests used only the typed subset. The study listed 150 to 200 TCR beta chains as associated with cytomegalovirus. The only immune exposure information available for the cohort was CMV serostatus. At a false discovery rate of 0.05, a later analysis linked approximately 18,000 TCR beta sequences to specific HLA alleles. In a later genetic analysis, a missense DCLRE1C variant was associated with V-gene and J-gene trimming of TCR beta chains, and the association was replicated in an independent cohort.

In regard to this clone: Its antigen remains unidentified.

Libraries came from the immunoSEQ multiplex PCR assay. For the multiplex PCR, a mixture combining 60 forward primers for TCR Vbeta segments and 13 reverse primers for TCR Jbeta segments was used. A multiplex PCR assay on genomic DNA amplified the CDR3 region of rearranged TCR beta genes. The amplified TCR beta libraries were sequenced on the Illumina HiSeq System as 87-base-pair reads. Turning to the authors' computational methods: In a later analysis, 80 million or so unique TCR beta chains were counted across the approximately 670 repertoires, and roughly 11 million of these chains were shared by at least two donors. Raw reads were error-corrected and collapsed into unique sequences with a nearest-neighbor algorithm that merged closely related sequences to remove PCR and sequencing errors. V, D and J gene segments were assigned by aligning CDR3 sequences to IMGT reference sequences. For a sequence to be retained, a match of at least six nucleotides to both a V gene segment and a J gene segment was required. A rearrangement was called productive if the CDR3 had no stop codons and remained in frame with V and J, and every other rearrangement was called non-productive. CDR3 was defined by IMGT convention, running from the second conserved V-encoded cysteine to the conserved J-encoded phenylalanine. The earlier analysis of 587 of the donors excluded sequences that lacked an unambiguous match to a single V gene segment. In an earlier analysis of 500 to 750 of the donors, V segments were called functional above 56.7% productive rearrangements and were called segregating when the between-donor standard deviation exceeded 5%. A statistical classification framework was built for diagnosing cytomegalovirus status from the catalog of TCR beta chain sequences. A later analysis assigned V and J genes by comparing TCR nucleotide sequences with IMGT/GENE-DB human TR gene sequences. A later analysis assigned CDR3 sequences and most-parsimonious VDJ recombination scenarios with the TCRdist pipeline. A later analysis defined each TCR beta chain by its CDR3 amino acid sequence plus V-gene family, and excluded reads lacking a unique V-gene family. A later analysis removed 500 to 600 highly shared, low-generation-probability nucleotide sequences to deal with suspected cross-contamination and a sequencing artifact. In a later analysis, a clonal expansion index for each public chain was calculated from normalized within-repertoire ranks of inferred template counts. A later analysis computed generation probabilities with a VDJ recombination model fitted to out-of-frame rearrangements, and checked the results against IGoR. In a later analysis, hypergeometric tests were used to score TCR-TCR, TCR-HLA and TCR-CMV co-occurrence, with a repertoire-size bias correction applied to TCR pairs. False discovery rates were estimated in a later analysis by permuting HLA or CMV assignments 20 times. In a later analysis, co-occurring TCRs were grouped using DBSCAN, and TCRdist sequence similarity was added for clustering within HLA-allele-positive subsets. Repertoires with fewer than 30,000 or more than 120,000 public chains were left out of co-occurrence clustering, as were five repertoires with anomalous nucleotide sharing. TCRdb provides this immuneACCESS table in a form limited to in-frame rearrangements. Some clones are lacking; in checked studies, under half of them reflect an unresolved V gene, and why the rest are absent is not known. From that table come the V and J calls and clone size; the DNA was used to work out D and trimming. This sample's table lists approximately 68,000 clones. 6% to 8% of the sample is taken by the ten largest.

In total, fewer than 750 healthy bone marrow donors made up the cohort. All cohort members were sampled while nominally healthy, although unrecorded immune exposures were likely present. The donor tested CMV seropositive, placing the donor among the 289 seropositive members of the cohort. Each donor provided a peripheral blood sample, and peripheral blood mononuclear cells were used for TCR beta sequencing. The Qiagen DNeasy Blood Extraction Kit was used to extract genomic DNA from the blood cell samples. Reading from cysteine to phenylalanine, the CDR3 counts 15 amino acids. CDR3 DNA only is kept here, 45 bases in frame from base 1. V is cut by 0 bases and J by 7 bases, and the space between the germline ends is 17 bases. From a lookup of the germline V gene, CDR1 and CDR2 are SGHRS and YFSETQ.

This receptor chain uses TRBV5-1 and TRBJ2-7; 5 matching bases give a weak D call of TRBD1. The TCR comes from a female donor in good health and CMV-seropositive. The sequencing sample was made of PBMCs. The CDR3 loop reads CASSLEARIRGEQYF. The DNA sequence is as follows: TGCGCCAGCAGCTTGGAGGCCAGGATAAGGGGAGAGCAGTACTTC.